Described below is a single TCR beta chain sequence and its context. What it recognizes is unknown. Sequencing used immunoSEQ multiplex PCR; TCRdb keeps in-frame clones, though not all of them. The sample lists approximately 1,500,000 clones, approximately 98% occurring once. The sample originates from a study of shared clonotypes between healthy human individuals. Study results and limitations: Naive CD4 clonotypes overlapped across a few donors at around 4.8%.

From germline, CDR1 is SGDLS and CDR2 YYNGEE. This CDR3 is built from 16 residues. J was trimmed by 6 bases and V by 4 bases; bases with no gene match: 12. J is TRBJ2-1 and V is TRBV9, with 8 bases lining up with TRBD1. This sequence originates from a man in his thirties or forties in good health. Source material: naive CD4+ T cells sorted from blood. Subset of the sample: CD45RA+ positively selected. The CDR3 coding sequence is TGTGCCAGCAGCCCCCGGACAGGGAGAGGGAGCAATGAGCAGTTCTTC. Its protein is CASSPRTGRGSNEQFF.